The sequence of this T cell receptor (beta chain) was determined in a study of sequential checkpoint blockade in melanoma. Study in general: Randomization was 1:1 between first-line nivolumab→ipilimumab and ipilimumab→nivolumab. After nivolumab or ipilimumab alone, about 22 patients had week-13 rebiopsies. TCRβ was sequenced from DNA of under 100 pretreatment tumors.

The treatment is: randomized to nivolumab then ipilimumab (arm A) or the reverse (arm B). Details on this clone: What it binds is unknown.

Repertoires were generated with immunoSEQ multiplex PCR, while TCRdb's copy carries only in-frame clones and drops some. The sample yields roughly 9,100 clones, about 21% seen once. Overall study results and limits: Clinical benefit was about 30 times likelier when tumor T-cell fraction and clonality increased.

There are 15 residues in the CDR3. Trimming took 2 bases from V and 0 from J, leaving 10 bases between them. Germline V gene data show CDR1 as MNHGY and CDR2 as SAAAGT. The sequence was obtained from a human donor with melanoma. The V and J genes are TRBV6-8 and TRBJ1-1; D is uncertain. The specimen comprised tumor tissue (inferred from file names), sampled from a patient given nivolumab and ipilimumab in sequence. The CDR3 bases are TGTGCCAGCAGTTACGATGTTTTTATGAACACTGAAGCTTTCTTT. This gives the protein CASSYDVFMNTEAFF.